This T cell receptor (beta chain) stems from a study of T-cell memory formation after mild COVID-19. A note on this clonotype: The antigen remains undetermined.

Study conclusions and caveats: While clones contracting from day 15 to 85 were balanced between CD4 and CD8, later expanders leaned CD4+.

V lost 6 bases, J lost 5 bases, and 12 bases stayed unmatched. The CDR3 length is 15 residues. Germline assignment: CDR1 SGHRS and CDR2 YFSETQ. TCRdb processed the 5' RACE reads anew with MiXCR; each CDR3 protein has one entry. Among under 200,000 distinct CDR3 sequences, about 9.9% were seen once, and the ten largest hold approximately 3.8%. Source material: PBMCs or a T cell subset sorted from them (not recorded which). The sequence was obtained from a man in his late teens or twenties who had mild COVID-19 (a few samples of this study predate the infection). Cell type and time point are not known. This rearrangement joins TRBV5-1 to TRBJ2-5; TRBD1 aligns across 8 bases. The CDR3 region has the DNA TGCGCCAGCACTCCACTGCCAGGGGGCATGGAGACCCAGTACTTC. As protein: CASTPLPGGMETQYF.